Below, 9 T cell receptor beta chains from the same sample are listed, as sequenced in a study of regulatory T cells in long-lasting Graves disease. Arm-PCR with iRepertoire HTBI primers amplified the CDR3 regions for these TCR beta libraries. TCRdb re-called the multiplex PCR reads through MiXCR, storing one row per CDR3 protein. The sample lists some 230,000 distinct CDR3 sequences; 18% were seen once. The time point here: newly diagnosed GD, antithyroid drugs for less than 3 months. The TCR library was prepared using RNA isolated from PBMCs. This sample comprised peripheral blood mononuclear cells (PBMCs), obtained at new diagnosis, from a patient treated with antithyroid drugs. These receptors were collected from a female donor with Graves disease.

This clonotype showed up many times. The chain is built from TRBV5-1 and TRBJ2-2, with TRBD1 as a possible D gene (6 bases). V was cut by 4 bases and J by 9 bases, with 16 bases left in between. The CDR3 is made up of 14 amino acids. Germline V gene lookup returns CDR1 SGHRS and CDR2 YFSETQ. The CDR3 loop reads CASSSYRASRELFF. CDR3 nucleotides: TGCGCCAGCAGCAGTTACAGGGCCTCGAGGGAGCTGTTTTTT.

The table lists this clonotype with many counts. This chain joins TRBV6-1 and TRBJ2-3, with 8 bases that match TRBD2. Germline V gene lookup returns CDR1 MNHNS and CDR2 SASEGT. The CDR3 runs 17 residues. Trimming removed 1 base from V and 2 bases from J; junction bases left unmatched: 8. The CDR3 sequence is CASSEGVIAGITDTQYF. CDR3 coding DNA: TGTGCCAGCAGTGAAGGGGTGATAGCGGGGATCACAGATACGCAGTATTTT.

At least ten counts were recorded for this clonotype. This chain joins TRBV7-2 and TRBJ2-3; 9 positions match TRBD2. Germline V lookup: CDR1 SGHTA, CDR2 FQGNSA. The CDR3 sequence is 16 residues long. V lost 1 base, J lost 6 bases, and 8 bases stayed unmatched. Here the CDR3 reads CASSLGLGAGGDTQYF. The CDR3 DNA reads as TGTGCCAGCAGCTTAGGTTTAGGAGCGGGAGGTGATACGCAGTATTTT.

This clonotype showed up many times. This chain uses TRBV2 with TRBJ1-5, with 11 bases fitting TRBD1. V lost 3 bases to trimming and J lost 5 bases; unmatched junction nucleotides: 0. Germline-derived CDR1 and CDR2 are SNHLY and FYNNEI. The CDR3 has 14 residues. The CDR3 is CASSEGQGDQPQHF. The CDR3 region has the DNA TGTGCCAGCAGTGAGGGACAGGGGGATCAGCCCCAGCATTTT.

This clonotype has a handful of counts. In nucleotides, the CDR3 is TGTGCCAGCAGCTCCGCGTCGGGCGGGAGAGAGACCCAGTACTTC. It is translated as CASSSASGGRETQYF. J is TRBJ2-5 and V is TRBV11-2, with 7 bases fitting TRBD2. Germline CDR1 is SGHAT and CDR2 is FQNNGV. This CDR3 is built from 15 residues. V lost 4 bases and J lost 4; bases outside the gene matches: 9.

With regard to this clonotype: Just one base apart from a much larger clone, this may be a read error. The J gene is TRBJ1-5, the V gene TRBV12-3 or TRBV12-4; no firm D call. The CDR3 is made up of 12 amino acids. The CDR3 DNA is TGTGCCTGCAGCCAACTCGAAGAGCCCCAGCATTTT. Protein sequence: CACSQLEEPQHF.

This clonotype was observed a handful of times. The chain has TRBV7-9 and TRBJ2-3; no firm D call. V lost 3 bases to trimming and J lost 6 bases, with 7 bases between them. Germline V CDR1 and CDR2: SEHNR, FQNEAQ (reference sequence). The CDR3 extends over 12 amino acids. CDR3: CASSLLVDTQYF. CDR3 bases: TGTGCCAGCAGCTTGCTGGTGGATACGCAGTATTTT.

This clonotype was observed many times. The chain recombines TRBV7-8 with TRBJ2-7, with 9 positions matching TRBD1. V trimming: 2 bases; J trimming: 1 base; junction bases outside the gene matches: 3. CDR1 and CDR2 (germline): SGHVS, FQNEAQ. The CDR3 has 15 residues. The CDR3 loop is CASSLRGTGSYEQYF. The CDR3 region has the DNA TGTGCCAGCAGCTTAAGGGGGACAGGGTCCTACGAGCAGTACTTC.

Regarding this clonotype: One base away lies a much larger clone, so this may be a sequencing read error. V gene TRBV3-1 combines with J gene TRBJ1-3; D not resolved. Germline-derived CDR1 and CDR2 are LGHDT and YNNKEL (reference sequence). The CDR3 length is 13 residues. This CDR3 is CASSSLSGNTIHF. DNA of the CDR3: TGTGCCAGCAGCTCCCTCTCTGGAAACACCATACATTTT.